This T cell receptor beta chain was documented in a study of cytomegalovirus exposure and HLA in healthy donors. Primers: 60 Vbeta forward and 13 Jbeta reverse. Profiled with immunoSEQ multiplex PCR; TCRdb holds only in-frame clones, not every one. The table lists about 150,000 clones, approximately 81% of them singletons. What was sequenced was PBMCs. The receptor comes from a man aged 18 to 35 in good health and CMV-seronegative.

The CDR3 protein is CASSLTTSSYEQYF. In DNA form, the CDR3 reads TGTGCCAGCAGCTTAACGACTAGCTCCTACGAGCAGTACTTC. The rearrangement links TRBV5-4 to TRBJ2-7; possible D gene TRBD2, 6 bases. Germline-derived CDR1 and CDR2 are SGHNT and YYREEE (reference sequence). The V gene lost 2 bases and the J gene lost 0 bases, with 9 bases spanning the gap. The CDR3 length is 14 residues. Full variable domain (missing parts from reference TRBV5-4 and TRBJ2-7): ETGVTQSPTHLIKTRGQQVTLRCSSQSGHNTVSWYQQALGQGPQFIFQYYREEENGRGNFPPRFSGLQFPNYSSELNVNALELDDSALYLCASSLTTSSYEQYFGPGTRLTVT.